The clone carrying this TCR beta chain appeared a single time. Its antigen is currently unknown. The data are from a study of CD8 T cells in Susac syndrome. Overall study results and limits: It was acknowledged in the study that the number of individuals who were included in its TCR sequencing and HLA analysis was relatively small.

Random hexamers primed reverse transcription of about 0.45 to 1 ug RNA. The authors amplified TCR beta CDR3 across 54 Vbeta and 13 Jbeta using immunoSEQ multiplex PCR. TCRdb ran MiXCR on the immunoSEQ multiplex PCR reads and lists one entry per CDR3 protein. The top ten clones hold less than 0.095% of a sample with a few hundred thousand distinct CDR3 sequences, 95% of them seen once. CD8+ and CD4+ T cells from blood underwent TCR beta sequencing, which was carried out in a high-throughput format. Each multiple sclerosis control was a treatment-naive patient with relapsing-remitting disease that was either stable or active. Germline V gives CDR1 SGHAT, CDR2 FQDESV (reference sequence). The CDR3 has 14 amino acids. V shed 0 bases and J shed 0 bases, with 2 bases lying between them.

The origin of this receptor is a human donor with multiple sclerosis. V usage is TRBV11-1 and J usage is TRBJ2-2, with no clear D. Sequencing was performed on CD4+ T cells from PBMCs. The CDR3 nucleotides read TGTGCCAGCAGCTTAGCAGCGAACACCGGGGAGCTGTTTTTT. Its translation: CASSLAANTGELFF.